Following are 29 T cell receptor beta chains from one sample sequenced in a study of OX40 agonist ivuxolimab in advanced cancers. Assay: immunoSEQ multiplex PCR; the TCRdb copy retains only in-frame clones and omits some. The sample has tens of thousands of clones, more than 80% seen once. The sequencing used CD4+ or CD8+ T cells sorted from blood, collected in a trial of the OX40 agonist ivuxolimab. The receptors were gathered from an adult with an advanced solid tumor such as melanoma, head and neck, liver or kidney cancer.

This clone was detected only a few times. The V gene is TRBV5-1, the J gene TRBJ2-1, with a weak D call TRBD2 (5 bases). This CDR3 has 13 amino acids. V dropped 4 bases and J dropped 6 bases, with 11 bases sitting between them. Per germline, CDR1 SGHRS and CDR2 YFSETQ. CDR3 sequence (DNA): TGCGCCAGCAGCATCGGACTGGCCAATGAGCAGTTCTTC. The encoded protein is CASSIGLANEQFF.

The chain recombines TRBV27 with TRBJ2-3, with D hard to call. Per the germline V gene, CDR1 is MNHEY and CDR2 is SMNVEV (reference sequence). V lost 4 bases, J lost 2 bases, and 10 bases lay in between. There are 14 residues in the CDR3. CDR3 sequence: CASSSRRFTDTQYF. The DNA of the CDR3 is TGTGCCAGCAGTTCGCGCCGGTTCACAGATACGCAGTATTTT.

CDR3 coding DNA: TGTGCCTGGAGTGTAAAGAAGACAGCGGTTGAAGCTTTCTTT. This gives the protein CAWSVKKTAVEAFF. The chain employs TRBV30 and TRBJ1-1, with a possible D match to TRBD1 (5 bases). The V end lost 0 bases, the J end lost 7 bases, and 15 bases lay between the germline ends. The CDR3 is made up of 14 amino acids. The V gene's germline CDR1 is GTSNPN and CDR2 SVGIG (reference sequence).

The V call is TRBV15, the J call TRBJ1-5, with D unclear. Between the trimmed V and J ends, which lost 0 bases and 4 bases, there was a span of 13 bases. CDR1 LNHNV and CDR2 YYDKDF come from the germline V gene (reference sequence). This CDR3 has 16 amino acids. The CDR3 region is CATSRDPRSGNQPQHF. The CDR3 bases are TGTGCCACCAGCAGAGATCCCAGGTCCGGAAATCAGCCCCAGCATTTT.

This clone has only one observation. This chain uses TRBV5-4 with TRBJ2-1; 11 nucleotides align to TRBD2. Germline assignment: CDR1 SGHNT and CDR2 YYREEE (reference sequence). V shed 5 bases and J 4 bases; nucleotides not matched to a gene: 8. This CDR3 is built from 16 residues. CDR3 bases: TGTGCCAGCAGTGCTACGGGGACTAGCGGTTACAATGAGCAGTTCTTC. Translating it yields CASSATGTSGYNEQFF.

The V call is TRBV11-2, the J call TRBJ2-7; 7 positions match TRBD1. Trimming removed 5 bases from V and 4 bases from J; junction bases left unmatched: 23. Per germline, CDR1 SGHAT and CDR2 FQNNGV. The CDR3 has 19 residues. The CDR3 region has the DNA TGTGCCAGCAGCCCTGTCTTGTGGGCAACAGGGGCCAGTTTATACGAGCAGTACTTC. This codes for CASSPVLWATGASLYEQYF.

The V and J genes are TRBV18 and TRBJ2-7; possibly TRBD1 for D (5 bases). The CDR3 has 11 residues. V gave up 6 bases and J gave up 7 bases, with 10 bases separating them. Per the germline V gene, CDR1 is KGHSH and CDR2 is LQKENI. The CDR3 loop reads CASSRQGEQYF. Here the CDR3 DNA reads TGTGCCAGCTCGAGGCAGGGAGAGCAGTACTTC. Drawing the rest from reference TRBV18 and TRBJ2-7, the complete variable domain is NAGVMQNPRHLVRRRGQEARLRCSPMKGHSHVYWYRQLPEEGLKFMVYLQKENIIDESGMPKERFSAEFPKEGPSILRIQQVVRGDSAAYFCASSRQGEQYFGPGTRLTVT.

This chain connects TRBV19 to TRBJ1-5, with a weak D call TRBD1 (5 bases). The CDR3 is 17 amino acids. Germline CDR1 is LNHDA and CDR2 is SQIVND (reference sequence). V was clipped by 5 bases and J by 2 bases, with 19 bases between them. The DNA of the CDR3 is TGTGCCAGTAGTGCTCAGGGAGGGGTTGAGGGCAATCAGCCCCAGCATTTT. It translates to CASSAQGGVEGNQPQHF.

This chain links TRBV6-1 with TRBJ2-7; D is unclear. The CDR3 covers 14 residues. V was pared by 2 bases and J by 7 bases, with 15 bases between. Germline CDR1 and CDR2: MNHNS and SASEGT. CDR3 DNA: TGTGCCAGCAGTGAACTACAACGGGCTGGGGAGCAGTACTTC. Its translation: CASSELQRAGEQYF.

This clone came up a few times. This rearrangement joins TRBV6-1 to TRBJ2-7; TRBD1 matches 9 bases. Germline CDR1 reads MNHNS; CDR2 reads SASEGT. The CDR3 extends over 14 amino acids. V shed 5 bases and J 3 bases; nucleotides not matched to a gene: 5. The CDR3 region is CASSLQGAGYEQYF. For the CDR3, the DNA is TGTGCCAGCAGTTTACAGGGGGCGGGCTACGAGCAGTACTTC.

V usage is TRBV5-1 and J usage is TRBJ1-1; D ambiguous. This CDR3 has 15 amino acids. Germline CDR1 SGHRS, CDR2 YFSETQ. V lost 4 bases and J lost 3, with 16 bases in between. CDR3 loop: CASSRPGTGDTEAFF. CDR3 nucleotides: TGCGCCAGCAGCAGGCCCGGAACCGGGGACACTGAAGCTTTCTTT.

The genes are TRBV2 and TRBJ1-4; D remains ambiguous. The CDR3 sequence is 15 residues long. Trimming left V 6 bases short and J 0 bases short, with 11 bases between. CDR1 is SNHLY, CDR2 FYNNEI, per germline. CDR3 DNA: TGTGCCAGCAGCTTTGAGGGTGCAACTAATGAAAAACTGTTTTTT. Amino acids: CASSFEGATNEKLFF.

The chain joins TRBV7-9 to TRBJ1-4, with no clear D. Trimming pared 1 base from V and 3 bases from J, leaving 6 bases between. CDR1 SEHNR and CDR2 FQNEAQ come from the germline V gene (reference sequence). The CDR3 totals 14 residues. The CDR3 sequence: CASSLGAANEKLFF. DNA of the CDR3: TGTGCCAGCAGCTTAGGTGCGGCTAATGAAAAACTGTTTTTT. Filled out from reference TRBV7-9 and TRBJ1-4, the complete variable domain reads DTGVSQNPRHKITKRGQNVTFRCDPISEHNRLYWYRQTLGQGPEFLTYFQNEAQLEKSRLLSDRFSAERPKGSFSTLEIQRTEQGDSAMYLCASSLGAANEKLFFGSGTQLSVL.

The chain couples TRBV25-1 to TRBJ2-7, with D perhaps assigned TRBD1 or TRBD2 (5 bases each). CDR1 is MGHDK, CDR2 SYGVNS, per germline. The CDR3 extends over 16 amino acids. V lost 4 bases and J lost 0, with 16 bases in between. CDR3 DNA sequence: TGTGCCAGCAGTGGCCCGGCAGGGACGGTCTCCTACGAGCAGTACTTC. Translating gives CASSGPAGTVSYEQYF.

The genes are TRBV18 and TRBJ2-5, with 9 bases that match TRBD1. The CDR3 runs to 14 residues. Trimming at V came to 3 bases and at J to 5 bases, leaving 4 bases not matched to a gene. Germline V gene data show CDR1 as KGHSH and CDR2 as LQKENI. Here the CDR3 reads CASSPGQGRETQYF. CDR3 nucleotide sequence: TGTGCCAGCTCACCGGGACAGGGAAGGGAGACCCAGTACTTC.

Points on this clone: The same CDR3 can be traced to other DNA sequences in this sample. The CDR3 nucleotides read TGCAGCGTTGCTAGGGACAGGGGGGTCGGGGAGCTGTTTTTT. Its translation is CSVARDRGVGELFF. The rearrangement joins TRBV29-1 to TRBJ2-2, with 11 positions matching TRBD1. With 4 bases clipped from V and 7 bases from J, the junction kept 5 bases outside the gene matches. Germline CDR1 reads SQVTM; CDR2 reads ANQGSEA. This CDR3 contains 14 residues.

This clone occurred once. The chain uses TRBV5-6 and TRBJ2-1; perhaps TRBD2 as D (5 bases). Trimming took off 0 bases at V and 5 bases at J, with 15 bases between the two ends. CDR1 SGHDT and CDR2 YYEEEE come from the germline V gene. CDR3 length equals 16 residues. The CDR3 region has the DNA TGTGCCAGCAGCTTGGGTTCCAGGACTTACAACAATGAGCAGTTCTTC. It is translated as CASSLGSRTYNNEQFF.

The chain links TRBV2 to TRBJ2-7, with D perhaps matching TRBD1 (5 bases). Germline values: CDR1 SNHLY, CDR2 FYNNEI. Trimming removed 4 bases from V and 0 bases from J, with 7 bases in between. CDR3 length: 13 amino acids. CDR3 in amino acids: CASSVRASYEQYF. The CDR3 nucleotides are TGTGCCAGCAGTGTCAGGGCCTCCTACGAGCAGTACTTC.

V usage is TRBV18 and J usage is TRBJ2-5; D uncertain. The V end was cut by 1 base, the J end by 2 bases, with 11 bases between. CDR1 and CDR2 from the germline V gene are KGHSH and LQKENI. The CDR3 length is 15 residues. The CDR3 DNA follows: TGTGCCAGCTCACCACAGATAGGTTCTCAAGAGACCCAGTACTTC. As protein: CASSPQIGSQETQYF.

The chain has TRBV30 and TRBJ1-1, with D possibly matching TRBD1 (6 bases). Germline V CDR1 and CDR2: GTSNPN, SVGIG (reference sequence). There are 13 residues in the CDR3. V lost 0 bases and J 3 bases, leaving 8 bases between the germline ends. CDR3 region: CAWSVEGDTEAFF. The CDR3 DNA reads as TGTGCCTGGAGTGTAGAGGGGGACACTGAAGCTTTCTTT.

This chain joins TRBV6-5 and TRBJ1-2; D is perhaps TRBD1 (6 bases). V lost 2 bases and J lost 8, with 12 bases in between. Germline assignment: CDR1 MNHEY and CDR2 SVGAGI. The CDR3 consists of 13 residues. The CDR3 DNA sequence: TGTGCCAGCAGTTACGGACAGTTGGGAGGCTACACCTTC. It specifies CASSYGQLGGYTF.

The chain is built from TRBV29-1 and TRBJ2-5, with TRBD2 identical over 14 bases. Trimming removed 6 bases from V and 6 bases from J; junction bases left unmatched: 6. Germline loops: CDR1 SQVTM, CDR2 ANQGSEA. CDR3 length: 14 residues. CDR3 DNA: TGCAGCGTACGGACTAGCGGGGGGCTAAAGACCCAGTACTTC. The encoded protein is CSVRTSGGLKTQYF.

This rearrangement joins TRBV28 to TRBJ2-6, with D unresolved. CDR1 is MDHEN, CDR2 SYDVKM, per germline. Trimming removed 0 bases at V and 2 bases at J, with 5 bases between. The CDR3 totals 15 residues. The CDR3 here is CASSLWTPGANVLTF. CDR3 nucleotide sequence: TGTGCCAGCAGTTTATGGACACCTGGGGCCAACGTCCTGACTTTC.

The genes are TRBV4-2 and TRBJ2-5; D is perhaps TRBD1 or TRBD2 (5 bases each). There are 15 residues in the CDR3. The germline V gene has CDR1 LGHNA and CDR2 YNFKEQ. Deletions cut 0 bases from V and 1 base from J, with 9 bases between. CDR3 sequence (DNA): TGTGCCAGCAGCCAAGAGGGGACCGGCCAAGAGACCCAGTACTTC. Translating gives CASSQEGTGQETQYF.

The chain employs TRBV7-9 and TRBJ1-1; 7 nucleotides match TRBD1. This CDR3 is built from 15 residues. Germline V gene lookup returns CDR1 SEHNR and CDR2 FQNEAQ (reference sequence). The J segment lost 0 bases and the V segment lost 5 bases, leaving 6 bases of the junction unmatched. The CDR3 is CASSTGVYMNTEAFF. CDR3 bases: TGTGCCAGCAGCACAGGGGTCTACATGAACACTGAAGCTTTCTTT.

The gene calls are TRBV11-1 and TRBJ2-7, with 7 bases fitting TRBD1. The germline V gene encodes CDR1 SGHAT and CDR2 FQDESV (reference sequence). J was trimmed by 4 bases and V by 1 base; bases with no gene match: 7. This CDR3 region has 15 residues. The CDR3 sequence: CASSLDRQGAYEQYF. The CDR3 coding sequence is TGTGCCAGCAGCTTAGACCGACAGGGTGCGTACGAGCAGTACTTC. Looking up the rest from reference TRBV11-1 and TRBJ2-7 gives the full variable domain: EAEVAQSPRYKITEKSQAVAFWCDPISGHATLYWYRQILGQGPELLVQFQDESVVDDSQLPKDRFSAERLKGVDSTLKIQPAELGDSAMYLCASSLDRQGAYEQYFGPGTRLTVT.

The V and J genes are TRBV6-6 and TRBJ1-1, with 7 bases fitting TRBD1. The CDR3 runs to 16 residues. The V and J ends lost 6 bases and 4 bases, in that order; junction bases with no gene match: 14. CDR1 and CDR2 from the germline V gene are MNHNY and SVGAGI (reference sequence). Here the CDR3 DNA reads TGTGCCAGCAGCCCCCGAGGCAGGGGGAGCGGCACTGAAGCTTTCTTT. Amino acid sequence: CASSPRGRGSGTEAFF.

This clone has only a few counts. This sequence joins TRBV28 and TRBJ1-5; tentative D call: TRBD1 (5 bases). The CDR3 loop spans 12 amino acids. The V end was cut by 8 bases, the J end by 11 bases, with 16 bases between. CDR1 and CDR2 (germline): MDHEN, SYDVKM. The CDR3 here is CASHGAVMAQHF. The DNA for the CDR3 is TGTGCCAGCCACGGGGCGGTCATGGCCCAGCATTTT.

CDR3 protein: CASSQRSSGGVGETQYF. CDR3 sequence (DNA): TGTGCCAGCAGCCAAAGATCCAGCGGGGGAGTCGGAGAGACCCAGTACTTC. The chain uses TRBV4-2 and TRBJ2-5; 8 bases agree with TRBD2. There are 17 residues in the CDR3. From germline, CDR1 is LGHNA and CDR2 YNFKEQ. V was clipped by 2 bases and J by 4 bases; unmatched bases: 12.